Presented here are 26 T cell receptor beta chains from one specimen sequenced in a study of T cells in Graves' hyperthyroidism and ophthalmopathy. Researchers took RNA transcripts and amplified the TCR beta CDR3 regions from them. RT-PCR in the first round (using the HTBI primer set) targeted the TCR CDR3. Via MiXCR, TCRdb re-called the multiplex PCR reads, giving one row per CDR3 protein. The table has some 350,000 distinct CDR3 sequences, 15% to 20% seen once. What was sequenced was blood. Every receptor here comes from a woman in her late teens or twenties with Graves' hyperthyroidism.

This clonotype was counted ten times or more. A read error is possible here, since a much larger clone lies one base away. A read error is likely, as this CDR3 ends without the conserved phenylalanine or tryptophan. V is TRBV2 and J is TRBJ1-1; D may be TRBD1 (5 bases). The CDR3 spans 13 residues. CDR1 and CDR2 from the germline V gene are SNHLY and FYNNEI. The V gene lost 8 bases and the J gene lost 0 bases, with 10 bases spanning the gap. CDR3 sequence: CASGRDLNTEAFS. CDR3 DNA: TGTGCCAGCGGCCGGGACCTGAACACTGAAGCTTTCTCT.

Worth noting for this clonotype: This may arise from a read error, as a much more abundant clone is one base away. This chain links TRBV6-1 with TRBJ1-5; D is possibly TRBD1 (5 bases). CDR3 length: 13 amino acids. CDR1 is MNHNS, CDR2 SASEGT, per germline. CDR3 DNA: TGTGCCAGCAGTGGAGGGGACCATCAGCCCCAGCAGTTT. Translation gives CASSGGDHQPQQF.

Worth noting for this clonotype: The junction departs from germline at one end; a sequencing error may be responsible. The DNA of the CDR3 is TGTGCCAGCAGGATGGATAGCGATCAGCCCCAGCATTTT. It encodes CASRMDSDQPQHF. This sequence joins TRBV6-1 and TRBJ1-5; the D is unclear. Per germline, CDR1 MNHNS and CDR2 SASEGT. The CDR3 runs to 13 residues.

This clonotype was observed a single time. The genes are TRBV7-9 and TRBJ1-5; D perhaps matches TRBD1 (6 bases). V was shortened by 5 bases and J by 4 bases, with 9 bases between the two germline ends. CDR1 and CDR2 (germline): SEHNR, FQNEAQ (reference sequence). This CDR3 contains 13 residues. CDR3 nucleotides: TGTGCCAGCAGCCGACAGGTTAATCAGCCCCAGCATTTT. This gives the protein CASSRQVNQPQHF.

This clonotype occurred many times. The chain joins TRBV2 to TRBJ1-4; TRBD1 agrees at 11 bases. Germline values: CDR1 SNHLY, CDR2 FYNNEI. The CDR3 is 14 residues long. The V gene end was trimmed by 5 bases and the J gene end by 5 bases; junction bases not matched to a gene: 1. The CDR3 loop is CASSRTGGNEKLFF. Here the CDR3 DNA reads TGTGCCAGCAGTCGGACAGGGGGCAATGAAAAACTGTTTTTT.

This clonotype was seen repeatedly, ten times or more. The chain uses TRBV7-6 and TRBJ1-1; D unclear. The CDR3 is made up of 13 amino acids. The V gene lost 1 base and the J gene lost 4 bases, with 7 bases spanning the gap. Germline V CDR1 and CDR2: SGHVS, FNYEAQ. The CDR3 sequence is CASSLEAVTEAFF. The DNA of the CDR3 is TGTGCCAGCAGCTTAGAGGCGGTCACTGAAGCTTTCTTT.

V and J are TRBV27 and TRBJ2-7, with D perhaps TRBD1 (8 bases). The CDR3 runs to 15 residues. CDR1 is MNHEY and CDR2 is SMNVEV in the germline V gene (reference sequence). Trimming removed 6 bases at V and 2 bases at J, with 17 bases between. The CDR3 loop reads CASSSYRGGPYEQYF. CDR3 sequence (DNA): TGTGCCAGCAGCTCCTACAGGGGGGGGCCCTACGAGCAGTACTTC.

This clonotype occurred a few times. This CDR3 is CASSLQGAFAEAFF. The CDR3, as DNA: TGCGCCAGCAGCTTACAGGGGGCATTCGCTGAAGCTTTCTTT. This rearrangement joins TRBV5-1 to TRBJ1-1, with TRBD1 identical over 9 bases. Germline V CDR1 and CDR2: SGHRS, YFSETQ. V lost 2 bases to trimming and J lost 6 bases; unmatched junction nucleotides: 5. The CDR3 loop spans 14 amino acids.

This clonotype was counted many times. The V gene is TRBV10-3, the J gene TRBJ2-2; D might be TRBD1 (7 bases). CDR3 length: 14 residues. CDR1 and CDR2 (germline): ENHRY, SYGVKD. V lost 8 bases, J lost 3 bases, and 13 bases lay in between. CDR3 bases: TGTGCCATCGGCGGGACAGAGGACACCGGGGAGCTGTTTTTT. Translating it yields CAIGGTEDTGELFF.

Many counts were recorded for this clonotype. Here the CDR3 reads CASSFGTGDGYTF. The CDR3 nucleotides are TGTGCCAGCAGCTTCGGGACAGGGGATGGCTACACCTTC. V usage is TRBV6-1 and J usage is TRBJ1-2; 10 bases fit TRBD1. This CDR3 contains 13 residues. Germline V gene data show CDR1 as MNHNS and CDR2 as SASEGT. With V trimmed by 6 bases and J by 6 bases, 4 bases remained unmatched.

This clonotype was counted at least ten times. The chain joins TRBV6-1 to TRBJ2-3; D is undetermined. The CDR3 runs to 14 residues. Deletions cut 5 bases from V and 0 bases from J, with 9 bases between. CDR1 and CDR2 from the germline V gene are MNHNS and SASEGT. CDR3 sequence reads: CASSPYPSTDTQYF. In DNA, the CDR3 is TGTGCCAGCAGTCCCTACCCTAGCACAGATACGCAGTATTTT.

This clonotype was detected ten times or more. The rearrangement links TRBV4-1 to TRBJ2-7, with 9 bases identical to TRBD1. The J segment lost 4 bases and the V segment lost 3 bases, leaving 4 bases of the junction unmatched. In germline, CDR1 is MGHRA, CDR2 YSYEKL. This CDR3 contains 14 residues. Here the CDR3 DNA reads TGCGCCAGCAGCCAGTTTGGGACAGGGTACGAGCAGTACTTC. It translates to CASSQFGTGYEQYF.

The sample holds many counts of this clonotype. The chain combines TRBV10-3 with TRBJ2-5; possible D gene TRBD2, 5 bases. Germline V gene sequence: CDR1 ENHRY, CDR2 SYGVKD. The CDR3 is 14 amino acids. Trimming pared 0 bases from V and 3 bases from J, leaving 8 bases between. The CDR3 coding sequence is TGTGCCATCAGTGAGTCTTGGGGAGAAGAGACCCAGTACTTC. It codes for CAISESWGEETQYF.

This clonotype was counted many times. V is TRBV15 and J is TRBJ1-2; D call uncertain. The CDR3 loop spans 14 amino acids. Germline V gene lookup returns CDR1 LNHNV and CDR2 YYDKDF (reference sequence). The V and J ends lost 4 bases and 9 bases respectively, with 18 bases between them. CDR3 loop: CATSTDGRSMRYTF. In DNA form, the CDR3 reads TGTGCCACCAGCACGGACGGACGATCTATGCGCTACACCTTC.

This clonotype was picked up many times. The V call is TRBV11-2, the J call TRBJ2-5; D is undetermined. The germline gives CDR1 SGHAT, CDR2 FQNNGV. The CDR3 length is 14 residues. V was trimmed by 6 bases and J by 4 bases, leaving 15 bases between them. CDR3 bases: TGTGCCAGCAGTTTTATCGAAAGACTAGAGACCCAGTACTTC. Protein sequence: CASSFIERLETQYF.

At least ten counts were recorded for this clonotype. The chain joins TRBV27 to TRBJ1-1; D gene unclear. This CDR3 spans 13 amino acids. CDR1 MNHEY and CDR2 SMNVEV come from the germline V gene (reference sequence). The V gene lost 6 bases and the J gene lost 0 bases, with 8 bases spanning the gap. As DNA, the CDR3 is TGTGCCAGCAGGCAAGCGGTGAACACTGAAGCTTTCTTT. It translates to CASRQAVNTEAFF.

This clonotype was counted a few times. The rearrangement joins TRBV29-1 to TRBJ1-1; 7 nucleotides agree with TRBD1. The CDR3 has 12 residues. J was trimmed by 4 bases and V by 6 bases; bases with no gene match: 5. Germline-derived CDR1 and CDR2 are SQVTM and ANQGSEA. The CDR3, as DNA: TGCAGCGTCCCCGGACAGGCCACTGAAGCTTTCTTT. Its translation: CSVPGQATEAFF.

This clonotype was detected ten times or more. The J gene is TRBJ2-7, the V gene TRBV7-2; D ambiguous. The CDR3 extends over 13 amino acids. Deletions cut 3 bases from V and 6 bases from J, with 12 bases between. Germline CDR1 SGHTA, CDR2 FQGNSA. CDR3 in amino acids: CASSFSPVGEQYF. CDR3 DNA sequence: TGTGCCAGCAGCTTCTCCCCGGTGGGCGAGCAGTACTTC.

At least ten counts were recorded for this clonotype. V and J are TRBV3-1 and TRBJ1-1; the D gene is possibly TRBD1 (5 bases). CDR3 size: 16 residues. Germline CDR1 LGHDT, CDR2 YNNKEL (reference sequence). Trimming stripped 1 base from V and 3 bases from J, with 15 bases between. The CDR3 loop is CASSQAAGRGDTEAFF. The DNA of the CDR3 is TGTGCCAGCAGCCAAGCGGCGGGAAGGGGAGACACTGAAGCTTTCTTT.

This clonotype has only one observation. A much larger clone is a single base away; this may be a read error. The genes are TRBV7-8 and TRBJ2-7; D may be TRBD1 or TRBD2 (5 bases each). The germline CDR1 and CDR2 sequences are SGHVS and FQNEAQ. The CDR3 has 15 amino acids. The CDR3 DNA reads TGTGCCAGCAGCTTAGAGAGGGGAGTAAGCTACGAGAAGTACTTC. Residues: CASSLERGVSYEKYF.

This clonotype was counted many times. The chain combines TRBV15 with TRBJ1-2; perhaps TRBD1 as D (5 bases). V lost 2 bases and J 5 bases, leaving 12 bases between the germline ends. The germline V gene has CDR1 LNHNV and CDR2 YYDKDF (reference sequence). The CDR3 covers 14 residues. CDR3 in DNA: TGTGCCACCAGCAGATACGGGAAGGGGTATGGCTACACCTTC. It codes for CATSRYGKGYGYTF.

This clonotype was found many times. V and J are TRBV14 and TRBJ1-1; TRBD1 is a possible D gene (5 bases). CDR3 length equals 17 residues. The germline gives CDR1 SGHDN, CDR2 FVKESK. V lost 6 bases, J lost 3 bases, and 23 bases lay in between. In DNA, the CDR3 is TGTGCCAGCAGGGCTCCTCTTTGGGAGAAAGGGGACACTGAAGCTTTCTTT. Protein sequence: CASRAPLWEKGDTEAFF.

This clonotype was found many times. The rearrangement links TRBV9 to TRBJ2-5; a possible D gene is TRBD1 (6 bases). Trimming took 3 bases from V and 4 from J, leaving 19 bases between them. The CDR3 sequence is 16 residues long. Per germline, CDR1 SGDLS and CDR2 YYNGEE. The CDR3 is CASSATPLGRGETQYF. CDR3 nucleotide sequence: TGTGCCAGCAGCGCTACCCCCCTGGGCAGGGGAGAGACCCAGTACTTC.

This clonotype was observed at least ten times. As DNA, the CDR3 is TGTGCCAGCAATACGTGGCATTCCGAGCAGTACTTC. This codes for CASNTWHSEQYF. The chain carries TRBV6-1 and TRBJ2-7, with unresolved D. This CDR3 is 12 amino acids long. The V gene lost 7 bases and the J gene lost 6 bases, with 13 bases spanning the gap. CDR1 MNHNS and CDR2 SASEGT come from the germline V gene.

This clonotype was found many times. V and J are TRBV20-1 and TRBJ2-5; 10 nucleotides align to TRBD2. Germline V lookup: CDR1 DFQATT, CDR2 SNEGSKA (reference sequence). The CDR3 sequence is 16 residues long. V trimming: 6 bases; J trimming: 2 bases; junction bases outside the gene matches: 12. CDR3 coding DNA: TGCAGTGCAGAAAATCCTAGCGGGGGCCTTCAAGAGACCCAGTACTTC. Its protein product is CSAENPSGGLQETQYF.

This clonotype was detected ten times or more. The chain couples TRBV12-5 to TRBJ2-7; TRBD1 matches 7 bases. Losses at the gene ends were 1 base for V and 7 bases for J; bases not matched to a gene: 4. Germline V lookup: CDR1 LGHNT, CDR2 FRNRAP. The CDR3 is 13 amino acids. The CDR3 sequence is CASGLGRDREQYF. The DNA for the CDR3 is TGTGCTAGTGGTTTGGGCCGGGACAGAGAGCAGTACTTC. The full variable domain, in which reference TRBV12-5 and TRBJ2-7 provide the parts outside the CDR3, is DARVTQTPRHKVTEMGQEVTMRCQPILGHNTVFWYRQTMMQGLELLAYFRNRAPLDDSGMPKDRFSAEMPDATLATLKIQPSEPRDSAVYFCASGLGRDREQYFGPGTRLTVT.